This TCR beta chain was obtained from a study of blood T cell repertoires in COVID-19. Study-wide context: The United States, Italy and Spain provided the acute and convalescent COVID-19 samples.

Germline loops: CDR1 MDHEN, CDR2 SYDVKM. This CDR3 is built from 17 residues. The V end lost 2 bases, the J end lost 5 bases, and 19 bases lay between the germline ends. This clone was observed a single time. Using immunoSEQ multiplex PCR, the repertoire was profiled, and TCRdb retains in-frame clones only, with some absent. The repertoire includes approximately 15,000 clones, approximately 89% of them detected once, and more than 4% sits in the top ten. The receptor was isolated from a man in his 60s with active COVID-19. The gene calls are TRBV28 and TRBJ1-5; unclear D gene. What was sequenced was peripheral blood. The CDR3 DNA reads as TGTGCCAGCAGTTTAAAAAGCCCGAGGGTCGGTTATCAGCCCCAGCATTTT. It is translated as CASSLKSPRVGYQPQHF.